This TCR beta chain was observed in a study of shared clonotypes between healthy human individuals. The CDR3 has 18 residues. V was clipped by 5 bases and J by 6 bases; unmatched bases: 20. Germline V gene lookup returns CDR1 SGHVT and CDR2 SQSDAQ. Each subset's genomic DNA was split evenly across several immunoSEQ plates. Clones were sequenced by immunoSEQ multiplex PCR, and TCRdb holds only the in-frame ones, with some missing. Counted here are over a million clones, 75% to 80% occurring once; the ten biggest clones make up around 0.6%. This clone was found once. Sequenced sample: memory CD4+ T cells from PBMCs. Subset in this sample: CD45RA-negative fraction. The sequence derives from a man between 18 and 29 years old in good health. Some clones in this sample may be carry-over from other donors' samples. The chain couples TRBV7-4 to TRBJ2-7; 9 bases agree with TRBD2. This CDR3 reads CASSLKRTAGGPLSEQYF. The CDR3 bases are TGTGCCAGCAGCCTAAAAAGAACAGCGGGAGGCCCCTTAAGCGAGCAGTACTTC.